This paragraph covers one T cell receptor (beta chain) sequence. Antigen unknown. The junction departs from germline at one end; a sequencing error may be responsible. The CDR3 is made up of 17 amino acids. Germline V CDR1 and CDR2: SGHDN, FVKESK. The authors made TCR beta cDNA from around 500 ng total RNA with a constant-region primer. Generation of the TCR beta libraries relied on three nested multiplex PCR rounds using slightly modified ARM-PCR. In the first two PCR rounds, TRBV1-TRBV30 forward primers were paired with a C-beta reverse primer, and each round lasted about 9 cycles. TCRdb re-derived calls from the multiplex PCR reads in MiXCR, one entry per CDR3 protein. Here the sample spans around 80,000 distinct CDR3 sequences, around 66% being singletons. Unsorted bulk tissue (about 20-30 mg) underwent RNA and DNA co-extraction. The patients carried chronic HBV infection and had received no treatment.

These data originate in a study of tumor-infiltrating lymphocytes in primary liver carcinoma. Whole-study context: The tumors ranged from roughly 4.2 to 11 cm across and fell within stage T1-T3 N0M0. Samples had roughly 3.5 to 7.13 million productive TCRbeta reads, comparable between tissue types. The study's findings and limits: Tumor region pairs outstripped tumor-adjacent and tumor-blood pairs in overlap.

The source is a middle-aged man with primary liver carcinoma and hepatitis B virus infection. The sequencing input was tumor-adjacent normal liver tissue. The chain has TRBV14 and TRBJ2-3; D possibly corresponds to TRBD2 (7 bases). CDR3 amino acids: CASSQEGGILPTYTQYF. In DNA, the CDR3 is TGTGCCAGCAGCCAGGAGGGGGGGATCCTGCCCACATATACGCAGTATTTT. The full variable domain, with the rest looked up from reference TRBV14 and TRBJ2-3, is EAGVTQFPSHSVIEKGQTVTLRCDPISGHDNLYWYRRVMGKEIKFLLHFVKESKQDESGMPNNRFLAERTGGTYSTLKVQPAELEDSGVYFCASSQEGGILPTYTQYFGPGTRLTVL.